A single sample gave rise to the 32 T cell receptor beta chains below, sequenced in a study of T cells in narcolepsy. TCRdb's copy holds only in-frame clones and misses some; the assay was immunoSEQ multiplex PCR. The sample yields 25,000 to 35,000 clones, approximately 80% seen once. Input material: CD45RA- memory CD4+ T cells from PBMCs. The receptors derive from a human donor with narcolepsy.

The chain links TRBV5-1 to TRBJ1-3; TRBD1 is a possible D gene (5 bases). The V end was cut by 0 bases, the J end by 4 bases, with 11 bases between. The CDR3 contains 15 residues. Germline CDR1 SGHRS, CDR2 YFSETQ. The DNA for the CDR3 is TGCGCCAGCAGCTTGGACAGGACTGGCGGAAACACCATATATTTT. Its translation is CASSLDRTGGNTIYF.

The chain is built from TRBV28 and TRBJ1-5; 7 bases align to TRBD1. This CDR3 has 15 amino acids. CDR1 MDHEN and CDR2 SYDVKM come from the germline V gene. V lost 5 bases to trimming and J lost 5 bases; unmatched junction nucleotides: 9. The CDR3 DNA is TGTGCCAGCAGTCCGCCGGGACAGTTCGATCAGCCCCAGCATTTT. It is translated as CASSPPGQFDQPQHF.

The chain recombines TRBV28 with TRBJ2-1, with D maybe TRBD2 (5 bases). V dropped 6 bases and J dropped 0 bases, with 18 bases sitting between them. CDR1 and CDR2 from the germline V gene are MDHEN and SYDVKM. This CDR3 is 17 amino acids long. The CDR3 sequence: CASRGLLTSNSYNEQFF. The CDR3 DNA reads TGTGCCAGCAGAGGACTTCTCACGTCCAACTCCTACAATGAGCAGTTCTTC.

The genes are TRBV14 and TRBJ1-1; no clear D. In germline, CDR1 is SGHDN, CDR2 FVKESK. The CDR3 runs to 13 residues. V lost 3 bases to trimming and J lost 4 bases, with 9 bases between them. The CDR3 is CASSQSGSTEAFF. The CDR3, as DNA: TGTGCCAGCAGCCAGTCTGGTAGCACTGAAGCTTTCTTT.

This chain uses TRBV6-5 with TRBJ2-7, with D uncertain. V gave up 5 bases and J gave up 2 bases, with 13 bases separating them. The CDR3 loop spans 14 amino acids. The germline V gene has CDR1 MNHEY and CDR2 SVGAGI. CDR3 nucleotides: TGTGCCAGCAGTGGCCTCAGTAATACCTACGAGCAGTACTTC. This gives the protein CASSGLSNTYEQYF.

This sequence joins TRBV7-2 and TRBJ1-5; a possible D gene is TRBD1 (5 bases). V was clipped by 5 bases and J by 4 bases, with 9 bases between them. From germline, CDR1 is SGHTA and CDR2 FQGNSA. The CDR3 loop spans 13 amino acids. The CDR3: CASSAPGNQPQHF. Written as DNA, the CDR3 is TGTGCCAGCAGCGCCCCAGGGAATCAGCCCCAGCATTTT.

This CDR3 reads CASSSGGGAKNIQYF. The CDR3 nucleotides read TGTGCCAGCAGCTCGGGCGGGGGGGCCAAAAACATTCAGTACTTC. The rearrangement uses TRBV7-2 and TRBJ2-4; 8 bases agree with TRBD2. Germline V gene lookup returns CDR1 SGHTA and CDR2 FQGNSA. The trim removed 4 bases at V and 1 base at J, leaving 3 bases unmatched. The length of the CDR3 is 15 residues.

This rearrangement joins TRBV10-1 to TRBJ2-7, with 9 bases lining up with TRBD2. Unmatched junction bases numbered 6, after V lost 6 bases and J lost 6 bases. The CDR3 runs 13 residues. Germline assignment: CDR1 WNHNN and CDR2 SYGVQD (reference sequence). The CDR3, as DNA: TGCGCCAGCAGGGCTAGCGGGGTAGGCGAGCAGTACTTC. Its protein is CASRASGVGEQYF.

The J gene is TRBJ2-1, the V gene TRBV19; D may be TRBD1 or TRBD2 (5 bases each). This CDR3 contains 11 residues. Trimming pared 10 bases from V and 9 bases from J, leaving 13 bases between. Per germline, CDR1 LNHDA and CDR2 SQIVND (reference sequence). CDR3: CATTGAIEQFF. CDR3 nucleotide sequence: TGTGCCACAACCGGGGCTATTGAGCAGTTCTTC.

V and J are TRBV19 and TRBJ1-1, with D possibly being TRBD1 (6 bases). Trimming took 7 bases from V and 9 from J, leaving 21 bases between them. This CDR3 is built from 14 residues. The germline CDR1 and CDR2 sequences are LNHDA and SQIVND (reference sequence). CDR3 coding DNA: TGTGCCAGTATAGCGGGAGGGGGGGCGCGCAAAGCTTTCTTT. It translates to CASIAGGGARKAFF.

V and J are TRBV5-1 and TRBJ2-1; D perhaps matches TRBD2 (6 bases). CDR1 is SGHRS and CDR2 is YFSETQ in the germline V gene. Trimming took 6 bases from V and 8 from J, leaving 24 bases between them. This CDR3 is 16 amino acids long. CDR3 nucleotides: TGCGCCAGCAACACTATACCGGGAGCCTATACGGATGAGCAGTTCTTC. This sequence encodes CASNTIPGAYTDEQFF.

CDR3 nucleotides: TGTGCCAGCAGCGTGTACCCTGCTGATGAGCAGTTCTTC. Its protein product is CASSVYPADEQFF. The chain combines TRBV7-2 with TRBJ2-1; D unclear. This CDR3 is built from 13 residues. CDR1 is SGHTA, CDR2 FQGNSA, per germline. V lost 5 bases to trimming and J lost 8 bases, with 13 bases between them.

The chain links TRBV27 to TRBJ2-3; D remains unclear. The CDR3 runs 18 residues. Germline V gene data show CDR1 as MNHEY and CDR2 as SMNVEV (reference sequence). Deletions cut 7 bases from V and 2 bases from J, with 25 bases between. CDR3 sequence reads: CASKPLRLLPQNTDTQYF. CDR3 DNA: TGTGCCAGCAAACCACTAAGACTCCTCCCTCAGAACACAGATACGCAGTATTTT.

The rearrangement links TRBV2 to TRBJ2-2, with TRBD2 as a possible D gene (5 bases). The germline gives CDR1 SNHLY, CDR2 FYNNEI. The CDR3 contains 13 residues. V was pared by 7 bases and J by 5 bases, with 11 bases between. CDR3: CASNLRETGELFF. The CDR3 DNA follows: TGTGCCAGCAATCTCCGGGAAACCGGGGAGCTGTTTTTT.

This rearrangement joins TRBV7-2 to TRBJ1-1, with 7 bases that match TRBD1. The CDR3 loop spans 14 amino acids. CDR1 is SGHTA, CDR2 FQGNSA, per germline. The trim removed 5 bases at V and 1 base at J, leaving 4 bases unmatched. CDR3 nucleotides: TGTGCCAGCAGCAAGGACAGGCAGAACACTGAAGCTTTCTTT. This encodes CASSKDRQNTEAFF.

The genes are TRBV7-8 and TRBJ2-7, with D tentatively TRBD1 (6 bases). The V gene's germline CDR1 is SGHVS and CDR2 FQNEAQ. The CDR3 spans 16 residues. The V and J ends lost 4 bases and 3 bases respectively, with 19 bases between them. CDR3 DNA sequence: TGTGCCAGCAGCTCGCGCCTGTCAGGGGCTTTCTACGAGCAGTACTTC. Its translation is CASSSRLSGAFYEQYF.

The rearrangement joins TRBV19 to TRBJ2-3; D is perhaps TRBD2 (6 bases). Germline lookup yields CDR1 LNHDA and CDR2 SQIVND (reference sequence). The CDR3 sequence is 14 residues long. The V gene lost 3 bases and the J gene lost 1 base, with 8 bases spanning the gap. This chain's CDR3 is CASSMGTGTDTQYF. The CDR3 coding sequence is TGTGCCAGTAGTATGGGGACTGGCACAGATACGCAGTATTTT.

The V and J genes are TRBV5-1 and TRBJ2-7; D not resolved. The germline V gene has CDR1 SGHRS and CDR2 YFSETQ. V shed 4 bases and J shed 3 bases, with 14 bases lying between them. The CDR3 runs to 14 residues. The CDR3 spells CASSSRATRYEQYF. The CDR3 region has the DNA TGCGCCAGCAGCAGCCGCGCCACGCGCTACGAGCAGTACTTC.

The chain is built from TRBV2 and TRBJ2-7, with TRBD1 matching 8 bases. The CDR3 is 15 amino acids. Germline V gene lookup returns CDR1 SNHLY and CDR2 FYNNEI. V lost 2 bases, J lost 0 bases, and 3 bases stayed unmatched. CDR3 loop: CASSEQGAFSYEQYF. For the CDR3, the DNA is TGTGCCAGCAGTGAACAGGGGGCCTTCTCCTACGAGCAGTACTTC.

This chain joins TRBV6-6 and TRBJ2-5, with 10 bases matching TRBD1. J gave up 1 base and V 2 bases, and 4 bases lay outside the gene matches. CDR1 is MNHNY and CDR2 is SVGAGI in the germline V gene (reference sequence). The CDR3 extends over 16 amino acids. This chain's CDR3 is CASSYSGTGAQETQYF. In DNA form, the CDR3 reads TGTGCCAGCAGTTACAGCGGGACAGGGGCCCAAGAGACCCAGTACTTC.

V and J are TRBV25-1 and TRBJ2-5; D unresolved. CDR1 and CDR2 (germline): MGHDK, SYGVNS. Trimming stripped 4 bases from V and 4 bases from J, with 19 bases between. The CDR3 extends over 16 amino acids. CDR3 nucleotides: TGTGCCAGCAGTGTTCTTATGGCGAGCCGGCGAGAGACCCAGTACTTC. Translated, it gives CASSVLMASRRETQYF.

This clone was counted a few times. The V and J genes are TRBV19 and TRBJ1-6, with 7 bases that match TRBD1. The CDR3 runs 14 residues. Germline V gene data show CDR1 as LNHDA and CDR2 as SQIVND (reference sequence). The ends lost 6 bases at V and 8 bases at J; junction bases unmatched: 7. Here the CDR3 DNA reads TGTGCCAGTAGCACCGGGACAGCATATTCACCCCTCCACTTT. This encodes CASSTGTAYSPLHF.

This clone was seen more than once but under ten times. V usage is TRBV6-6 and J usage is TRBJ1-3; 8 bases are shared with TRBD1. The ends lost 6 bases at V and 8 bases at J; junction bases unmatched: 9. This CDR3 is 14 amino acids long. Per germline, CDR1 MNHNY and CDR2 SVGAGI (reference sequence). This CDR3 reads CASRSTGATHTIYF. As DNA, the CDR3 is TGTGCCAGCAGATCGACAGGGGCAACCCACACCATATATTTT.

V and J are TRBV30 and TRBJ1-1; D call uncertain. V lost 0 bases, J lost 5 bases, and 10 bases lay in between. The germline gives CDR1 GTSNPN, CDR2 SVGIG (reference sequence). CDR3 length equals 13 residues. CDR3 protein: CAWSVKVGTEAFF. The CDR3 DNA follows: TGTGCCTGGAGTGTAAAGGTGGGGACTGAAGCTTTCTTT. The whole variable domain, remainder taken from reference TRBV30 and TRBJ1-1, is SQTIHQWPATLVQPVGSPLSLECTVEGTSNPNLYWYRQAAGRGLQLLFYSVGIGQISSEVPQNLSASRPQDRQFILSSKKLLLSDSGFYLCAWSVKVGTEAFFGQGTRLTVV.

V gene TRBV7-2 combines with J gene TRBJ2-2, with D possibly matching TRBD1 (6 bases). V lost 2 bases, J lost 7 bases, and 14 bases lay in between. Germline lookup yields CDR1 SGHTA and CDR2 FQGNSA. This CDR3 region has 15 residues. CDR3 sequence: CASSLSGAAYGELFF. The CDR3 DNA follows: TGTGCCAGCAGCTTATCAGGGGCTGCCTACGGGGAGCTGTTTTTT. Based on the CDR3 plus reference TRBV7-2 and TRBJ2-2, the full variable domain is GAGVSQSPSNKVTEKGKDVELRCDPISGHTALYWYRQSLGQGLEFLIYFQGNSAPDKSGLPSDRFSAERTGGSVSTLTIQRTQQEDSAVYLCASSLSGAAYGELFFGEGSRLTVL.

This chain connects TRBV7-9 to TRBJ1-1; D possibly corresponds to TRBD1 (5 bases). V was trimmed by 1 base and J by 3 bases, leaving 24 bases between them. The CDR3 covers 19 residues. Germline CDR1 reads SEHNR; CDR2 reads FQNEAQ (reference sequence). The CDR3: CASSLEGLGVFGLDTEAFF. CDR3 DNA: TGTGCCAGCAGCTTAGAGGGGTTGGGGGTTTTTGGATTGGACACTGAAGCTTTCTTT.

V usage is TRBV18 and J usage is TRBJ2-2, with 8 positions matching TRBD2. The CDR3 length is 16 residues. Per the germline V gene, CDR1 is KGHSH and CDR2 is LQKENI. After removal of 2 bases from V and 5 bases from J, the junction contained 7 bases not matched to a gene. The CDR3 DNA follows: TGTGCCAGCTCACCATTAGCAGCGGGAGAGACCGGGGAGCTGTTTTTT. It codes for CASSPLAAGETGELFF.

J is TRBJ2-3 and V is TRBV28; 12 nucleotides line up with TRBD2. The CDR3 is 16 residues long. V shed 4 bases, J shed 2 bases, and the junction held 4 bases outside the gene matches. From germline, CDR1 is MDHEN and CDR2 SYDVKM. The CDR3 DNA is TGTGCCAGCAGTTCCGGGACTAGCGGGTTCACAGATACGCAGTATTTT. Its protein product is CASSSGTSGFTDTQYF.

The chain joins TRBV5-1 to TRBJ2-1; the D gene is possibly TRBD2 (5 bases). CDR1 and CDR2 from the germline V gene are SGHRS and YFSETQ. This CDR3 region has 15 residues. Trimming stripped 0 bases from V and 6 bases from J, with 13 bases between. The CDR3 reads CASSLATGFGNEQFF. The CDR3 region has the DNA TGCGCCAGCAGCTTGGCCACGGGATTCGGCAATGAGCAGTTCTTC.

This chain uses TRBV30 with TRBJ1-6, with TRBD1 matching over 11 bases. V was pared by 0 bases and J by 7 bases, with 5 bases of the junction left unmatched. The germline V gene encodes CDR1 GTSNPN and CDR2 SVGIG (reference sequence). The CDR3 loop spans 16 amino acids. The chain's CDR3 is CAWSVGTGGWNSPLHF. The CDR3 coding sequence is TGTGCCTGGAGTGTTGGGACAGGGGGATGGAATTCACCCCTCCACTTT.

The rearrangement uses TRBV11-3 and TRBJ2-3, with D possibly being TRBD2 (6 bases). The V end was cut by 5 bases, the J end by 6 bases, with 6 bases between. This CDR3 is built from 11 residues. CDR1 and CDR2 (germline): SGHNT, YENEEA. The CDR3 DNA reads TGTGCCAGCAGCCGGGGGGATACGCAGTATTTT. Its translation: CASSRGDTQYF. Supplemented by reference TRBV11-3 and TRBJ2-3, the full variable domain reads EAGVVQSPRYKIIEKKQPVAFWCNPISGHNTLYWYLQNLGQGPELLIRYENEEAVDDSQLPKDRFSAERLKGVDSTLKIQPAELGDSAVYLCASSRGDTQYFGPGTRLTVL.

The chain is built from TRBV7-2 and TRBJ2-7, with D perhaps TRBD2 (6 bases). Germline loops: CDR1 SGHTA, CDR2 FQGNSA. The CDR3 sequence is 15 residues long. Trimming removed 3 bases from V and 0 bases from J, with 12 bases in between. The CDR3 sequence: CASSFSGGVSYEQYF. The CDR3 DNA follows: TGTGCCAGCAGCTTCTCCGGCGGGGTCTCCTACGAGCAGTACTTC.